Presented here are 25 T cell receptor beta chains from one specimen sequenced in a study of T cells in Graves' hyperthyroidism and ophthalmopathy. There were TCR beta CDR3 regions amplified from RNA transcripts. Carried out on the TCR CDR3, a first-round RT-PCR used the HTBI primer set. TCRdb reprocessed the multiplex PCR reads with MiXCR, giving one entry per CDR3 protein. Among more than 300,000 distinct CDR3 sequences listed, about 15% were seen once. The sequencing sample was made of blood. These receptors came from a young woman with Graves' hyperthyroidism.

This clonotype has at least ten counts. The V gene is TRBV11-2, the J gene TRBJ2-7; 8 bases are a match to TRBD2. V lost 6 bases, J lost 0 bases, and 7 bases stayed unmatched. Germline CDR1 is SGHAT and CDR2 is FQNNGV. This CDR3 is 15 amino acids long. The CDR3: CASSRSGTPSYEQYF. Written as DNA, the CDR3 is TGTGCCAGCAGTCGTAGCGGGACCCCCTCCTACGAGCAGTACTTC.

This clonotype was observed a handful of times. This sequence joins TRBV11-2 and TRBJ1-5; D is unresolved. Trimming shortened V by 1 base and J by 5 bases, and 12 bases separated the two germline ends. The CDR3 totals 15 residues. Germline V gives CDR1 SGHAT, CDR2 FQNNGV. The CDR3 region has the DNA TGTGCCAGCAGCTTAGGGACCAGAGACCATCAGCCCCAGCATTTT. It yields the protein CASSLGTRDHQPQHF.

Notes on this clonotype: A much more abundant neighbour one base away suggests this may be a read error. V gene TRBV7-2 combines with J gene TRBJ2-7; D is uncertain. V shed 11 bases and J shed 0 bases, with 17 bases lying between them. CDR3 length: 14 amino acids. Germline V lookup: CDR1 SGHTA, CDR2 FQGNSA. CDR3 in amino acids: CAGLYSRSSYEQYF. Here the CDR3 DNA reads TGTGCCGGCCTTTATTCCCGGAGCTCCTACGAGCAGTACTTC.

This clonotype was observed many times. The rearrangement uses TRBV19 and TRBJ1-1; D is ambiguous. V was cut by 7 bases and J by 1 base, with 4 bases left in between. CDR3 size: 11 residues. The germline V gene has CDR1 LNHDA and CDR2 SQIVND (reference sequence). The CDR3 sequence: CASTGNTEAFF. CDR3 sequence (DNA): TGTGCCAGTACGGGGAACACTGAAGCTTTCTTT.

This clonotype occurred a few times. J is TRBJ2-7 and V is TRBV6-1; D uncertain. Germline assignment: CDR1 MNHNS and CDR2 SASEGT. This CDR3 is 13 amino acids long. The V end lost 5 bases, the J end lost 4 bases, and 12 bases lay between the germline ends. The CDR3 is CASSTPAEYEQYF. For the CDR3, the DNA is TGTGCCAGCAGTACGCCCGCAGAGTACGAGCAGTACTTC.

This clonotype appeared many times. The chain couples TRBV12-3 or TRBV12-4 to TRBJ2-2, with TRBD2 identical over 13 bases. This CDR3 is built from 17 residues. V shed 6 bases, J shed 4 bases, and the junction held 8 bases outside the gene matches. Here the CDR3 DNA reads TGTGCCAGCAGCCCAGGACTAGCGGGAGCCGGCACCGGGGAGCTGTTTTTT. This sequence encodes CASSPGLAGAGTGELFF.

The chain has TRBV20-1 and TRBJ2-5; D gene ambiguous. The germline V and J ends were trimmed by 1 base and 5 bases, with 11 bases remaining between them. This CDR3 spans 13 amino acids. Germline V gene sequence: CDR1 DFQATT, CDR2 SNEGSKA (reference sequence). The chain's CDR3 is CSARASVRETQYF. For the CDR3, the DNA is TGCAGTGCTAGAGCGTCGGTCAGGGAGACCCAGTACTTC.

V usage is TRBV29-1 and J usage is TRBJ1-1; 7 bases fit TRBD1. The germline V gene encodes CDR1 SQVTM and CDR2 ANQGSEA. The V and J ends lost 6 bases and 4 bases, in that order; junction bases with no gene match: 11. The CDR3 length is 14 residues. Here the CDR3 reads CSVSGGQWGTEAFF. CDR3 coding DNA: TGCAGCGTATCAGGGGGGCAGTGGGGCACTGAAGCTTTCTTT.

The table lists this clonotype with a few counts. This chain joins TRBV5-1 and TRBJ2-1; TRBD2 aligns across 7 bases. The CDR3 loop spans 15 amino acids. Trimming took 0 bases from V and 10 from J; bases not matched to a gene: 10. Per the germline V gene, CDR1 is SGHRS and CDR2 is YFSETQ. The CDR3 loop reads CASSLGVLAVNEQFF. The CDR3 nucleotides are TGCGCCAGCAGCTTGGGCGTTCTAGCGGTCAACGAGCAGTTCTTC. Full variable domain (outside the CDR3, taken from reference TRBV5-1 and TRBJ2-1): KAGVTQTPRYLIKTRGQQVTLSCSPISGHRSVSWYQQTPGQGLQFLFEYFSETQRNKGNFPGRFSGRQFSNSRSEMNVSTLELGDSALYLCASSLGVLAVNEQFFGPGTRLTVL.

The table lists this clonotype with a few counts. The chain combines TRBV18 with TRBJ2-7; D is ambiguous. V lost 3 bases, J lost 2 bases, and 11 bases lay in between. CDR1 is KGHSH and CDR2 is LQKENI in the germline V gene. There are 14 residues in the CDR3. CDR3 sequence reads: CASSPITLTYEQYF. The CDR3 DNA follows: TGTGCCAGCTCACCCATAACTTTAACCTACGAGCAGTACTTC.

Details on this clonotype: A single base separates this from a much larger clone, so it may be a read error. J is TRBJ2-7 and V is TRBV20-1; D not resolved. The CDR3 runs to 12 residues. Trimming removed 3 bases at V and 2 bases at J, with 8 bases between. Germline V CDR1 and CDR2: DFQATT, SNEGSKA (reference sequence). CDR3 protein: CSARSPTYEQYV. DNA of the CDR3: TGCAGTGCTAGGTCCCCGACCTACGAGCAGTACGTC.

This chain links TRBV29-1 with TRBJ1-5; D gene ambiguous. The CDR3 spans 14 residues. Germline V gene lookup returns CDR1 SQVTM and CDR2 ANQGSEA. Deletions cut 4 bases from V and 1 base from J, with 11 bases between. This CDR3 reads CSVAVAVSNQPQHF. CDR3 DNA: TGCAGCGTTGCGGTGGCAGTCAGCAATCAGCCCCAGCATTTT.

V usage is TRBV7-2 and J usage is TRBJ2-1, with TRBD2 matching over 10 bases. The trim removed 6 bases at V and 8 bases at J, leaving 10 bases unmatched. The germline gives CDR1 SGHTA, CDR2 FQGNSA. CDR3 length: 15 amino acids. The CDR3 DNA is TGTGCCAGCAGAACCGGGGCTAGCGGGAGTCATGAGCAGTTCTTC. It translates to CASRTGASGSHEQFF. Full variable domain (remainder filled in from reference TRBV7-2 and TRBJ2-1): GAGVSQSPSNKVTEKGKDVELRCDPISGHTALYWYRQSLGQGLEFLIYFQGNSAPDKSGLPSDRFSAERTGGSVSTLTIQRTQQEDSAVYLCASRTGASGSHEQFFGPGTRLTVL.

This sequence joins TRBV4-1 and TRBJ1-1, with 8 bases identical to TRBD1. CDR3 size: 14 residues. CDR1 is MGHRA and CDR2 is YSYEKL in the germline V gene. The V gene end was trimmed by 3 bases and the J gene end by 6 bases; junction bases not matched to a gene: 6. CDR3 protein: CASSHLLDRAEAFF. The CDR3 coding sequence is TGCGCCAGCAGCCACCTATTGGACAGGGCTGAAGCTTTCTTT.

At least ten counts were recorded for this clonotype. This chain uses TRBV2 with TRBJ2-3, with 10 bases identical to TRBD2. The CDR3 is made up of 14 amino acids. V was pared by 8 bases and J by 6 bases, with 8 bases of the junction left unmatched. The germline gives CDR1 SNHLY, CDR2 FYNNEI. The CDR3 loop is CASGLAGEFDTQYF. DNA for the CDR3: TGTGCCAGCGGGCTAGCGGGAGAATTCGATACGCAGTATTTT.

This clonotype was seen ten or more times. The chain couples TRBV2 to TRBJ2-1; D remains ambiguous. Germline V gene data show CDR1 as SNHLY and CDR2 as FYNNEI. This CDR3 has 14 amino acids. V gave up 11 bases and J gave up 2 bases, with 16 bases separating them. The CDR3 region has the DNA TGTGCCGGCCCGGGCGCGCCTCCCTACAATGAGCAGTTCTTC. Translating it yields CAGPGAPPYNEQFF.

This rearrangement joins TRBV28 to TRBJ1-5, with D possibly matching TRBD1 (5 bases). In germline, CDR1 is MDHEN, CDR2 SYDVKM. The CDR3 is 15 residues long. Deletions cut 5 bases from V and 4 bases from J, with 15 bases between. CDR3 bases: TGTGCCAGCAGTCCGTGGACAATCGCTAATCAGCCCCAGCATTTT. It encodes CASSPWTIANQPQHF.

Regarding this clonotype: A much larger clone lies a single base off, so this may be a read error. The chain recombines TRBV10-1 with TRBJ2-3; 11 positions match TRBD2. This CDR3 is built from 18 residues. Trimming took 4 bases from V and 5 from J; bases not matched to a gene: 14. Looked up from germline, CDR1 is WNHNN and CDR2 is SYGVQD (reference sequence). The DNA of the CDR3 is TGCGCCAGCAGTGGAATGACTAGCGGGGAGACCCTAGGAGATACGCAGTATTTT. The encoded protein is CASSGMTSGETLGDTQYF.

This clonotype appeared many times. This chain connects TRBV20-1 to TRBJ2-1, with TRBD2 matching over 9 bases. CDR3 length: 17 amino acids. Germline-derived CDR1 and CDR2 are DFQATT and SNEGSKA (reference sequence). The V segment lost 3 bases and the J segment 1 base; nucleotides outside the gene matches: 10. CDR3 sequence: CSASVLAGLGSYNEQFF. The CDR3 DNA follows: TGCAGTGCTAGTGTACTAGCGGGCCTTGGGTCCTACAATGAGCAGTTCTTC.

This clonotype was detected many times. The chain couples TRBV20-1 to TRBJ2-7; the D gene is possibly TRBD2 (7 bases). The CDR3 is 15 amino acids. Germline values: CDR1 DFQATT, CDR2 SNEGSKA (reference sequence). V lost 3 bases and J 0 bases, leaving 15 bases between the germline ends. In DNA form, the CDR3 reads TGCAGTGCTAGGGACAGAGCGGGGCGCTCCTACGAGCAGTACTTC. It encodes CSARDRAGRSYEQYF.

CDR3 DNA sequence: TGCAGTGCTAGTTTGTCTTCGGCTCACGAGCAGTACTTC. Its translation is CSASLSSAHEQYF. The chain has TRBV20-1 and TRBJ2-7; D not resolved. The germline gives CDR1 DFQATT, CDR2 SNEGSKA (reference sequence). V gave up 3 bases and J gave up 5 bases, with 14 bases separating them. This CDR3 has 13 residues.

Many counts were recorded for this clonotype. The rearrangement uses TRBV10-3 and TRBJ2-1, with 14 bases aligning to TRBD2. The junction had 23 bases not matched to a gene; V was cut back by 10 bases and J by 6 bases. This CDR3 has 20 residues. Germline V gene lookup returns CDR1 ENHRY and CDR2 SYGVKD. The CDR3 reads CATRRASLGLAGVLRNEQFF. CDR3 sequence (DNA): TGTGCCACCAGACGGGCCAGTTTGGGACTAGCGGGAGTGTTGCGCAATGAGCAGTTCTTC.

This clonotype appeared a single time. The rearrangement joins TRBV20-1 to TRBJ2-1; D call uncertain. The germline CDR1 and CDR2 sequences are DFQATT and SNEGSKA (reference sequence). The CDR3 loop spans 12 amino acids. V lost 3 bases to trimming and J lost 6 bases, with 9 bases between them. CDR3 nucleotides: TGCAGTGCTAGGAATTGGGGCAATGAGCAGTTCTTC. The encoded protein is CSARNWGNEQFF.

CDR3 loop: CSARLTGDDTGELFF. The DNA of the CDR3 is TGCAGTGCCAGATTGACAGGCGATGACACCGGGGAGCTGTTTTTT. The chain uses TRBV20-1 and TRBJ2-2; D is perhaps TRBD1 (6 bases). V was cut by 6 bases and J by 3 bases, with 17 bases left in between. CDR3 length equals 15 residues. From germline, CDR1 is DFQATT and CDR2 SNEGSKA (reference sequence).

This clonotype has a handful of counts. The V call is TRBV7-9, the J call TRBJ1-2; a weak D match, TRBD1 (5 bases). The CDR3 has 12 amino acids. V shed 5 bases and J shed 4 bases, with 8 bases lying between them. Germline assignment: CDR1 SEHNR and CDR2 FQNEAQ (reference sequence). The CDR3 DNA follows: TGTGCCAGCAGCGGGGGGGGCTATGGCTACACCTTC. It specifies CASSGGGYGYTF.